The clone carrying this TCR beta chain was seen just once. Its antigen is unknown. Some 96,000 TCR templates per sample were assayed. Some clones are missing from TCRdb's copy, which holds only in-frame ones; the method was immunoSEQ multiplex PCR. In the table there are 95,000 to 100,000 clones, 92% of which are singletons. The data stem from a study of siplizumab effects on memory and regulatory T cells. General study results and limits: Alloreactive CD4+ clones that could be mapped were on average about 69% Treg-derived with siplizumab, against 25% to 30% in controls. Naive T cells appeared more diverse than memory cells and seemed to be major alloresponse contributors.

The receptor was isolated from a human donor in good health. Sequencing was done on a sample of non-Treg CD4+ T cells sorted from blood.

CDR3 DNA sequence: TGTGCCAGCAGCTTAGGGGGACAGGGAACCTACGAGCAGTACTTC. Translated: CASSLGGQGTYEQYF. V and J are TRBV7-2 and TRBJ2-7, with TRBD1 identical over 9 bases. With 1 base clipped from V and 2 bases from J, the junction kept 3 bases outside the gene matches. The CDR3 loop spans 15 amino acids. Germline CDR1 and CDR2: SGHTA and FQGNSA. The variable domain in full, completed from reference TRBV7-2 and TRBJ2-7, reads GAGVSQSPSNKVTEKGKDVELRCDPISGHTALYWYRQSLGQGLEFLIYFQGNSAPDKSGLPSDRFSAERTGGSVSTLTIQRTQQEDSAVYLCASSLGGQGTYEQYFGPGTRLTVT.